These 29 T cell receptor beta chains were all obtained from the same sample, sequenced in a study of CD8+ T cells in alopecia areata. After isolation, RNA underwent reverse transcription to generate cDNA as the sequencing template. The assay was immunoSEQ multiplex PCR, and TCRdb's table has in-frame clones only and misses some. The sample consists of some 95,000 clones, around 44% of them appearing once. The sample comprised CD4+ T cells sorted from blood. The receptors derive from a human donor with alopecia areata.

The chain is built from TRBV28 and TRBJ2-7; 11 nucleotides agree with TRBD1. J was trimmed by 5 bases and V by 2 bases; bases with no gene match: 2. CDR1 MDHEN and CDR2 SYDVKM come from the germline V gene. The CDR3 extends over 14 amino acids. The CDR3 spells CASSLGDRGDEQYF. The CDR3 DNA reads as TGTGCCAGCAGTTTAGGGGACAGGGGGGACGAGCAGTACTTC.

The chain has TRBV29-1 and TRBJ1-4; D not resolved. The CDR3 length is 13 residues. CDR1 SQVTM and CDR2 ANQGSEA come from the germline V gene. Trimming stripped 0 bases from V and 6 bases from J, with 8 bases between. The CDR3 DNA reads as TGCAGCGTTGAAGATCTGCTGCATGAAAAACTGTTTTTT. This sequence encodes CSVEDLLHEKLFF.

This chain connects TRBV23-1 to TRBJ2-7, with D perhaps TRBD1 or TRBD2 (5 bases each). TRBV23-1 is known as an ORF, though its function is uncertain. The V end was cut by 2 bases, the J end by 3 bases, with 20 bases between. This CDR3 is built from 17 residues. DNA for the CDR3: TGCGCCAGCAGTCAAATAGGCCGGGACGGGTCGATCTACGAGCAGTACTTC. It is translated as CASSQIGRDGSIYEQYF.

This clone was counted only a few times. This sequence joins TRBV28 and TRBJ2-7; 12 nucleotides match TRBD2. In germline, CDR1 is MDHEN, CDR2 SYDVKM. Trimming cost V 6 bases and J 10 bases; bases outside gene matches: 10. The CDR3 runs 14 residues. The CDR3 loop is CASSRLAGEDRQYF. CDR3 in DNA: TGTGCCAGCAGCCGACTAGCGGGAGAAGATCGTCAGTACTTC.

In its sample, this clone was seen a few times. The V call is TRBV29-1, the J call TRBJ1-2; D might be TRBD1 (6 bases). V was trimmed by 7 bases and J by 0 bases, leaving 9 bases between them. The germline gives CDR1 SQVTM, CDR2 ANQGSEA. This CDR3 region has 12 residues. The CDR3 region has the DNA TGCAGCGGGGACAACTCTAACTATGGCTACACCTTC. The encoded protein is CSGDNSNYGYTF.

This clone showed up just a few times. The rearrangement links TRBV28 to TRBJ2-1, with D hard to call. Deletions cut 6 bases from V and 7 bases from J, with 10 bases between. The CDR3 spans 12 residues. CDR1 is MDHEN, CDR2 SYDVKM, per germline. CDR3 bases: TGTGCCAGCAGCCAGATGGTTAATGAGCAGTTCTTC. This encodes CASSQMVNEQFF.

The V call is TRBV23-1, the J call TRBJ1-5; D not certain. TRBV23-1 is marked as an open reading frame, function uncertain. The CDR3 length is 13 residues. V was shortened by 5 bases and J by 7 bases, with 12 bases between the two germline ends. The CDR3 nucleotides read TGCGCCAGCAGTGCCCTGTTAGGGCAGCCCCAGCATTTT. It translates to CASSALLGQPQHF.

The chain combines TRBV29-1 with TRBJ1-2; a possible D gene is TRBD1 (5 bases). The V gene's germline CDR1 is SQVTM and CDR2 ANQGSEA. The length of the CDR3 is 13 residues. V shed 6 bases and J shed 7 bases, with 18 bases lying between them. CDR3 sequence reads: CSVAGTELSGYTF. CDR3 DNA sequence: TGCAGCGTCGCAGGGACTGAACTTTCTGGCTACACCTTC.

V is TRBV30 and J is TRBJ1-6; D remains ambiguous. Germline CDR1 and CDR2: GTSNPN and SVGIG (reference sequence). V was clipped by 1 base and J by 8 bases, with 9 bases between them. The CDR3 loop spans 13 amino acids. The CDR3 DNA follows: TGTGCCTGGAGTGAGTCTGGGCATTCACCCCTCCACTTT. Its translation: CAWSESGHSPLHF. The full variable domain, with the rest looked up from reference TRBV30 and TRBJ1-6, is SQTIHQWPATLVQPVGSPLSLECTVEGTSNPNLYWYRQAAGRGLQLLFYSVGIGQISSEVPQNLSASRPQDRQFILSSKKLLLSDSGFYLCAWSESGHSPLHFGNGTRLTVT.

V usage is TRBV23-1 and J usage is TRBJ1-1; no clear D. TRBV23-1 is known as an ORF, though its function is uncertain. Trimming cost V 7 bases and J 8 bases, with 8 bases left between them. CDR3 length: 10 amino acids. CDR3 in DNA: TGCGCCAGCACGACCGAAGAAGCTTTCTTT. Its protein product is CASTTEEAFF.

The chain links TRBV30 to TRBJ1-1; D not resolved. This CDR3 comprises 14 residues. Trimming shortened V by 3 bases and J by 6 bases, and 17 bases separated the two germline ends. Germline CDR1 is GTSNPN and CDR2 is SVGIG (reference sequence). CDR3: CAWRTSPSSPEAFF. CDR3 nucleotides: TGTGCCTGGAGAACCTCCCCGTCGTCGCCTGAAGCTTTCTTT.

This clone showed up many times. The CDR3 nucleotides are TGTGCCAGCAGCCCGATGGTAAACACCATATATTTT. Residues: CASSPMVNTIYF. The chain employs TRBV7-2 and TRBJ1-3; D remains ambiguous. CDR3 length: 12 amino acids. CDR1 SGHTA and CDR2 FQGNSA come from the germline V gene. The V gene lost 5 bases and the J gene lost 6 bases, with 8 bases spanning the gap. Supplemented by reference TRBV7-2 and TRBJ1-3, the full variable domain reads GAGVSQSPSNKVTEKGKDVELRCDPISGHTALYWYRQSLGQGLEFLIYFQGNSAPDKSGLPSDRFSAERTGGSVSTLTIQRTQQEDSAVYLCASSPMVNTIYFGEGSWLTVV.

V and J are TRBV29-1 and TRBJ1-5, with unresolved D. Between the trimmed V and J ends, which lost 4 bases and 0 bases, there was a span of 10 bases. The length of the CDR3 is 14 residues. Germline V gene sequence: CDR1 SQVTM, CDR2 ANQGSEA. Here the CDR3 reads CSVGTADSNQPQHF. The CDR3 bases are TGCAGCGTTGGGACGGCTGATAGCAATCAGCCCCAGCATTTT.

This chain joins TRBV29-1 and TRBJ2-7; D not resolved. Germline lookup yields CDR1 SQVTM and CDR2 ANQGSEA. The CDR3 is made up of 13 amino acids. Trimming pared 4 bases from V and 0 bases from J, leaving 10 bases between. The CDR3 DNA is TGCAGCGTTGTTCAGACAAGCTCCTACGAGCAGTACTTC. This codes for CSVVQTSSYEQYF.

The table lists this clone with a few counts. The chain combines TRBV11-2 with TRBJ2-3; D perhaps matches TRBD1 (5 bases). Trimming removed 5 bases from V and 10 bases from J, with 13 bases in between. The germline CDR1 and CDR2 sequences are SGHAT and FQNNGV. This CDR3 is 12 amino acids long. The CDR3 is CASSHAKGPQYF. The CDR3 coding sequence is TGTGCCAGCAGCCACGCCAAGGGGCCGCAGTATTTT. The variable domain in full, with the rest retrieved from reference TRBV11-2 and TRBJ2-3, is EAGVAQSPRYKIIEKRQSVAFWCNPISGHATLYWYQQILGQGPKLLIQFQNNGVVDDSQLPKDRFSAERLKGVDSTLKIQPAKLEDSAVYLCASSHAKGPQYFGPGTRLTVL.

The V and J genes are TRBV29-1 and TRBJ2-7; D gene ambiguous. The CDR3 is 11 residues long. Trimming took off 4 bases at V and 0 bases at J, with 4 bases between the two ends. Germline CDR1 SQVTM, CDR2 ANQGSEA. DNA for the CDR3: TGCAGCGTTGTCGGCTCCTACGAGCAGTACTTC. It translates to CSVVGSYEQYF.

The chain is built from TRBV29-1 and TRBJ2-2; the match to TRBD2 covers 7 bases. The length of the CDR3 is 14 residues. Germline assignment: CDR1 SQVTM and CDR2 ANQGSEA. V shed 5 bases and J 4 bases; nucleotides not matched to a gene: 7. The CDR3 region has the DNA TGCAGCGTTCGCGGACTAGTTAGCACCGGGGAGCTGTTTTTT. Translated, it gives CSVRGLVSTGELFF.

The J gene is TRBJ2-7, the V gene TRBV7-2; 8 nucleotides match TRBD2. Germline V gene sequence: CDR1 SGHTA, CDR2 FQGNSA. V was pared by 2 bases and J by 5 bases, with 5 bases of the junction left unmatched. This CDR3 is 14 amino acids long. In DNA, the CDR3 is TGTGCCAGCAGCTTACTAGCGGGTGCGAACGAGCAGTACTTC. It codes for CASSLLAGANEQYF.

V is TRBV7-3 and J is TRBJ1-6; 9 bases match TRBD1. In germline, CDR1 is SGHTA, CDR2 FQGTGA. J gave up 9 bases and V 5 bases, and 8 bases lay outside the gene matches. CDR3 length: 15 residues. The CDR3 is CASSRNRQGGSPLHF. The DNA of the CDR3 is TGTGCCAGCAGCCGCAACCGACAGGGGGGTTCACCCCTCCACTTT.

Here the CDR3 reads CASSLGGGDNSYEQYF. For the CDR3, the DNA is TGCGCCAGCAGCTTGGGAGGCGGGGACAACTCCTACGAGCAGTACTTC. This rearrangement joins TRBV5-1 to TRBJ2-7; possibly TRBD1 or TRBD2 for D (6 bases each). The CDR3 is 16 residues long. The V end lost 0 bases, the J end lost 0 bases, and 13 bases lay between the germline ends. Germline V gene data show CDR1 as SGHRS and CDR2 as YFSETQ.

The rearrangement links TRBV2 to TRBJ2-4; 7 nucleotides align to TRBD1. The CDR3 length is 16 residues. The junction had 11 bases not matched to a gene; V was cut back by 6 bases and J by 3 bases. Germline CDR1 SNHLY, CDR2 FYNNEI. The CDR3 loop is CASSPRTGGGKNIQYF. CDR3 DNA sequence: TGTGCCAGCAGCCCGAGGACAGGTGGAGGCAAAAACATTCAGTACTTC.

For the CDR3, the DNA is TGTGCCAGCAGCTTGGTGGTAGCGGGGATCCAGGGCTCCTACAATGAGCAGTTCTTC. This encodes CASSLVVAGIQGSYNEQFF. The chain employs TRBV5-6 and TRBJ2-1, with TRBD2 matching 8 bases. Germline-derived CDR1 and CDR2 are SGHDT and YYEEEE. V dropped 0 bases and J dropped 0; count of bases not matched to a gene: 11. The CDR3 is made up of 19 amino acids.

V is TRBV5-6 and J is TRBJ2-3; D unresolved. Trimming removed 1 base from V and 6 bases from J, with 9 bases in between. This CDR3 region has 13 residues. Germline-derived CDR1 and CDR2 are SGHDT and YYEEEE. CDR3 sequence (DNA): TGTGCCAGCAGCTTGTCATCGTTGGATACGCAGTATTTT. Its protein is CASSLSSLDTQYF.

This clone was recorded a few times. This chain joins TRBV2 and TRBJ2-1; D is unresolved. V was trimmed by 5 bases and J by 5 bases, leaving 4 bases between them. The CDR3 contains 11 residues. CDR1 SNHLY and CDR2 FYNNEI come from the germline V gene. This CDR3 is CASSPHNEQFF. The CDR3 DNA sequence: TGTGCCAGCAGTCCCCACAATGAGCAGTTCTTC.

This clone was seen a few times. Other DNA sequences in this specimen translate into the identical CDR3. This sequence joins TRBV30 and TRBJ2-1, with TRBD2 matching 10 bases. The CDR3 length is 15 residues. V was pared by 0 bases and J by 7 bases, with 6 bases of the junction left unmatched. CDR1 and CDR2 (germline): GTSNPN, SVGIG (reference sequence). CDR3 loop: CAWSVPSGGGNEQFF. The CDR3 DNA follows: TGTGCCTGGAGTGTTCCCAGCGGGGGGGGAAATGAGCAGTTCTTC.

This clone came up a few times. The V gene is TRBV29-1, the J gene TRBJ2-5; D may be TRBD2 (5 bases). Germline V CDR1 and CDR2: SQVTM, ANQGSEA. This CDR3 contains 12 residues. V was clipped by 2 bases and J by 7 bases, with 11 bases between them. The CDR3 loop reads CSVENGIGTQYF. The CDR3 coding sequence is TGCAGCGTTGAAAACGGGATTGGGACCCAGTACTTC. Combining the CDR3 with reference TRBV29-1 and TRBJ2-5 gives the whole variable domain SAVISQKPSRDICQRGTSLTIQCQVDSQVTMMFWYRQQPGQSLTLIATANQGSEATYESGFVIDKFPISRPNLTFSTLTVSNMSPEDSSIYLCSVENGIGTQYFGPGTRLLVL.

The chain is built from TRBV29-1 and TRBJ2-5; 8 positions agree with TRBD2. The CDR3 totals 15 residues. CDR1 and CDR2 (germline): SQVTM, ANQGSEA. V shed 5 bases and J 5 bases; nucleotides not matched to a gene: 13. CDR3 bases: TGCAGCGTTCGGCCGGGGGGGCTCAATCGGGAGACCCAGTACTTC. Its translation is CSVRPGGLNRETQYF.

The genes are TRBV4-1 and TRBJ2-5, with D hard to call. This CDR3 has 14 residues. The germline V gene has CDR1 MGHRA and CDR2 YSYEKL. The V and J ends lost 4 bases and 0 bases respectively, with 9 bases between them. CDR3 residues: CASSLPMDQETQYF. The CDR3 region has the DNA TGCGCCAGCAGCCTCCCGATGGACCAAGAGACCCAGTACTTC.

This chain uses TRBV30 with TRBJ1-2, with D maybe TRBD1 (5 bases). V was shortened by 0 bases and J by 4 bases, with 9 bases between the two germline ends. The CDR3 spans 13 residues. Germline-derived CDR1 and CDR2 are GTSNPN and SVGIG (reference sequence). The CDR3 loop reads CAWSVGGSYGYTF. The CDR3 nucleotides are TGTGCCTGGAGTGTTGGGGGAAGCTATGGCTACACCTTC.